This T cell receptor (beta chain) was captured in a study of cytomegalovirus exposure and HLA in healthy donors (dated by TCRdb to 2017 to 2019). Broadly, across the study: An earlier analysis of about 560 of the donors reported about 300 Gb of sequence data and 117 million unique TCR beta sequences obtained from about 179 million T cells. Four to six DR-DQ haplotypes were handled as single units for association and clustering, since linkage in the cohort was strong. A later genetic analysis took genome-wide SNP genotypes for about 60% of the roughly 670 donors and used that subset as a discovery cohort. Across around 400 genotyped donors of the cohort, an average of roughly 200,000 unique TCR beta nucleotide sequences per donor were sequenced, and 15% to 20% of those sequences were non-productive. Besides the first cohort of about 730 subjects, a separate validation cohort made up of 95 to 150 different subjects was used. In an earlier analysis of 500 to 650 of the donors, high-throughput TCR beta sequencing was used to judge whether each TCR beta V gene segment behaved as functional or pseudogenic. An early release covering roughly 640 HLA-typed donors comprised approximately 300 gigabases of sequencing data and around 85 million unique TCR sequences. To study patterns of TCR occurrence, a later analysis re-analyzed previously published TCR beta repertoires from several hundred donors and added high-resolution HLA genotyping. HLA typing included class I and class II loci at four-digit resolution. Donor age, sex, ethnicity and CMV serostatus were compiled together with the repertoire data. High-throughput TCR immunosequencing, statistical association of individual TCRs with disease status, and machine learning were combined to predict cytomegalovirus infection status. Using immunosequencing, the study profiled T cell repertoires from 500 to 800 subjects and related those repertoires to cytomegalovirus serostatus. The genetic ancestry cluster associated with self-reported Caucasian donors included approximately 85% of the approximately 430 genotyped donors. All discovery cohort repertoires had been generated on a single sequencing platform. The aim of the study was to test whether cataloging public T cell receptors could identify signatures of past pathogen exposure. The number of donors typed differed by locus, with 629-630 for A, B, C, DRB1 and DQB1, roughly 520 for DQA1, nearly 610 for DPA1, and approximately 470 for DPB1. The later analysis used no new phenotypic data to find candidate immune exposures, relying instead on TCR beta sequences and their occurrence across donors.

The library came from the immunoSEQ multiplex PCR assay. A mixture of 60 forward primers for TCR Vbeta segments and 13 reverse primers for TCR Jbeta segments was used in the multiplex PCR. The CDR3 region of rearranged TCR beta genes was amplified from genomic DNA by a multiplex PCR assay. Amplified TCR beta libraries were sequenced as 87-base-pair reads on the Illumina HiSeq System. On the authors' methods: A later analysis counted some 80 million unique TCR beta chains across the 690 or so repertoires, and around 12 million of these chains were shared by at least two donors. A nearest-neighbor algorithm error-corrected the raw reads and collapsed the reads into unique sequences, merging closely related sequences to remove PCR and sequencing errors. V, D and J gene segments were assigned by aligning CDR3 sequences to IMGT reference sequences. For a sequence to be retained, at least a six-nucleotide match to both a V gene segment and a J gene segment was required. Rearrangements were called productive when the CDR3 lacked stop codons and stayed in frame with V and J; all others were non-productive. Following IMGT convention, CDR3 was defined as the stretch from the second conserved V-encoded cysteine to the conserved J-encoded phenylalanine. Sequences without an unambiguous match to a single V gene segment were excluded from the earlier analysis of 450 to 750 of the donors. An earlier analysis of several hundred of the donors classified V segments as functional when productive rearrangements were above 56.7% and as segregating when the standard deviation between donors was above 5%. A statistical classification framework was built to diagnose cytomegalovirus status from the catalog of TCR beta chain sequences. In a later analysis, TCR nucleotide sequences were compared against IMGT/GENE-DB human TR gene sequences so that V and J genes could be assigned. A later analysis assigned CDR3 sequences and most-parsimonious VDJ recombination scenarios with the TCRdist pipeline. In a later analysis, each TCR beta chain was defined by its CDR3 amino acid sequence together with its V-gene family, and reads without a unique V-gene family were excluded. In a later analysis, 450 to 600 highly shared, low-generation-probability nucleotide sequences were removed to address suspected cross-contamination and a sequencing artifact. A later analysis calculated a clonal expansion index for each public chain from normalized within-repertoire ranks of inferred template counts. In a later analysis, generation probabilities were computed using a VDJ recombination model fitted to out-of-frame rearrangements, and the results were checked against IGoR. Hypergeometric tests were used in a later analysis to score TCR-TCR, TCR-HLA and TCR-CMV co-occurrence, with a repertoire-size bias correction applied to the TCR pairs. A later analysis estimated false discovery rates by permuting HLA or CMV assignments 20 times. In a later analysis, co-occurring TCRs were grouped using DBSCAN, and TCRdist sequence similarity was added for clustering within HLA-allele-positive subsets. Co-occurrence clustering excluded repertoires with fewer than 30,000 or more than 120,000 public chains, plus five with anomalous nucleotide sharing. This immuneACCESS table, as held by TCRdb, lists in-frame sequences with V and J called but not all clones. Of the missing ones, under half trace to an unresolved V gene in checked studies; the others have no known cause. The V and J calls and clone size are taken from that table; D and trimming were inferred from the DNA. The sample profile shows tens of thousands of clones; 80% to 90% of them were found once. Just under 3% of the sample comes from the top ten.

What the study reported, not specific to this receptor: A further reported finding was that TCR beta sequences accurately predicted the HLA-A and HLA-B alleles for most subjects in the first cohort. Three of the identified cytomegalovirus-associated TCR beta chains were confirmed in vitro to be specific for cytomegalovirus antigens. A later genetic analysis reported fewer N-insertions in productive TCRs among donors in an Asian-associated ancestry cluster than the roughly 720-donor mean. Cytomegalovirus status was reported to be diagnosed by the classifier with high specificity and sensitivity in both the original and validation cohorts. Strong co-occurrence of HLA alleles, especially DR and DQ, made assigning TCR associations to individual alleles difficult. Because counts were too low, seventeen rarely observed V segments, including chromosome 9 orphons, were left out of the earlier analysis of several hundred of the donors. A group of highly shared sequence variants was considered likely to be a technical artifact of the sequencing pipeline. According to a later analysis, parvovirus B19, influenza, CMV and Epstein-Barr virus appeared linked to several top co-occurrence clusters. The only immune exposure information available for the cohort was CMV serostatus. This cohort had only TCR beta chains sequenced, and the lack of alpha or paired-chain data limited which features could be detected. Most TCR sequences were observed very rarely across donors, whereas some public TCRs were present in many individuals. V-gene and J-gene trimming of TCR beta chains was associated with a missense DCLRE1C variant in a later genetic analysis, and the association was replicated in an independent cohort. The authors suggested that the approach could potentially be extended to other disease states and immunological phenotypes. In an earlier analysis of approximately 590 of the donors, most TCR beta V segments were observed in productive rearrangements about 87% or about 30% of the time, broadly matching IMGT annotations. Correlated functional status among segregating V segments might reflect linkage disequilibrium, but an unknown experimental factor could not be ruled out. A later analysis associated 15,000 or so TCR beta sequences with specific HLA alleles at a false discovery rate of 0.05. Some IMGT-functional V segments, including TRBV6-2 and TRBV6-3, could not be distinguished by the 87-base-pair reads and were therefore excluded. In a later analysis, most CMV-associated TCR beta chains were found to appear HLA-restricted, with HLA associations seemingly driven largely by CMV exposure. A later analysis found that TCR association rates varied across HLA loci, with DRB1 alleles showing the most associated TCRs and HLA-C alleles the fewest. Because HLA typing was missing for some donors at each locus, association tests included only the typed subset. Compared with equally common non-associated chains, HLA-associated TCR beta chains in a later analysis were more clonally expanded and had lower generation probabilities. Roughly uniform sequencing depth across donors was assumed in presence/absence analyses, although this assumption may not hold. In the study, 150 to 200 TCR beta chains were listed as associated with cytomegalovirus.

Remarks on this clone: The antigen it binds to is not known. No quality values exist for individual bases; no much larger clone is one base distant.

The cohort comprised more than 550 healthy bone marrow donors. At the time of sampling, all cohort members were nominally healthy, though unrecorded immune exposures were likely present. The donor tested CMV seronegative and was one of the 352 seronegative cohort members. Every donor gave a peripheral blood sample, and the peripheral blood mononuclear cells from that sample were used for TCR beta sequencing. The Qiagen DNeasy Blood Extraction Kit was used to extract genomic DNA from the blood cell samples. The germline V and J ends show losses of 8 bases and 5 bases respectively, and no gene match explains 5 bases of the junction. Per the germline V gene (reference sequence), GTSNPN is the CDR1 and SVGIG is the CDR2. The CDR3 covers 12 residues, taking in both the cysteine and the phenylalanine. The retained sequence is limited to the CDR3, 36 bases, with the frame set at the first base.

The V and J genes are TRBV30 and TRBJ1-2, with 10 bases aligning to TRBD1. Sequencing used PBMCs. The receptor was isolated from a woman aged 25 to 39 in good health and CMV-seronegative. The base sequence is TGTGCCCGGCGGGGACAGGGGTATGGCTACACCTTC. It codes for CARRGQGYGYTF. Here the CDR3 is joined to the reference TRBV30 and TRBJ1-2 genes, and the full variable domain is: SQTIHQWPATLVQPVGSPLSLECTVEGTSNPNLYWYRQAAGRGLQLLFYSVGIGQISSEVPQNLSASRPQDRQFILSSKKLLLSDSGFYLCARRGQGYGYTFGSGTRLTVV.